A selection of T cell receptor beta chains follows, all from one sample in a study of graft-versus-host responses after intestinal transplantation. This table comes from immunoSEQ multiplex PCR, and its TCRdb copy is limited to in-frame clones, with some not included. The sample has tens of thousands of clones, 25% to 35% seen once. The source material was alloreactive CD8+ T cells from a mixed lymphocyte reaction culture, sampled before intestinal transplant. Source of these receptors: a human patient who received an intestinal transplant. Both conserved end residues are part of each CDR3. The D gene is left open where the match is weak. Expanded clones are given a class, and other clones once, few, many or no size at all.

TRBJ2-7 TRBV9 TRBD1 few TGTGCCAGCAGCGTTACAGGGGGCTACGAGCAGTACTTC CASSVTGGYEQYF
TRBJ1-2 TRBV7-9 . . TGTGCCAGCAGCGGGGACACCTATGGCTACACCTTC CASSGDTYGYTF
TRBJ2-1 TRBV6-6 . . TGTGCCAGCAGCCGTCCCCCTCCTTTTAACAATGAGCAGTTCTTC CASSRPPPFNNEQFF
TRBJ2-1 TRBV27 . . TGTGCCAGCAGTTTAACTAGTTCTTTCAATGAGCAGTTCTTC CASSLTSSFNEQFF
TRBJ1-2 TRBV5-4 TRBD1 . TGTGCCAGCAGCTTGGATGGGACAGGGTGGGATGGCTACACCTTC CASSLDGTGWDGYTF
TRBJ1-1 TRBV9 . medium-sized TGTGCCAGCAGCTTATACCGAGACGAGGGCACTGAAGCTTTCTTT CASSLYRDEGTEAFF
TRBJ1-2 TRBV4-2 . . TGTGCCAGCAGCCAAGGGTTCCTCGGCTACACCTTC CASSQGFLGYTF
TRBJ2-7 TRBV6-5 TRBD2 . TGTGCCAGCAGCGAAACTAGCGGGAACTACGAGCAGTACTTC CASSETSGNYEQYF
TRBJ2-1 TRBV7-9 . few TGTGCCAGCAGCCAAACTAAAAATGAGCAGTTCTTC CASSQTKNEQFF
TRBJ1-5 TRBV6-5 . . TGTGCCAGCAGCAACAGGGTTCAGCCCCAGCATTTT CASSNRVQPQHF
TRBJ1-1 TRBV6-5 . . TGTGCCAGCAGTTATGGGCCGGTAGTAACTGAAGCTTTCTTT CASSYGPVVTEAFF
TRBJ2-7 TRBV11-2 TRBD2 few TGTGCCAGCAGCTTAGAAGCGGGAATCGCCTACGAGCAGTACTTC CASSLEAGIAYEQYF
TRBJ1-6 TRBV19 . . TGTGCCAGTAGTCCTCGTTTGTCCTATAATTCACCCCTCCACTTT CASSPRLSYNSPLHF
TRBJ2-5 TRBV21-1 . once TGTGCCAGCGGGGGGCCAAAGGGGCCAGCGTATCGGGAGACCCAGTACTTC CASGGPKGPAYRETQYF
TRBJ2-2 TRBV9 TRBD1 few TGTGCCAGCAGCGGGACAGGGGCGAACACCGGGGAGCTGTTTTTT CASSGTGANTGELFF
TRBJ2-2 TRBV9 . . TGTGCCAGCAGCGTAGTAGGGAGAAACACCGGGGAGCTGTTTTTT CASSVVGRNTGELFF
TRBJ2-2 TRBV6-6 TRBD1 few TGTGCCAGCAGTTACCGGGACAGGGACCCCGGGGAGCTGTTTTTT CASSYRDRDPGELFF
TRBJ1-3 TRBV5-4 TRBD1 . TGTGCCAGCAGTCTCACCCCGGGACAGGACTCTGGAAACACCATATATTTT CASSLTPGQDSGNTIYF
TRBJ1-1 TRBV9 . few TGTGCCAGCAGCGCAGTCTTCCGGACTGAAGCTTTCTTT CASSAVFRTEAFF
TRBJ1-1 TRBV4-1 . . TGCGCCAGCAGCCAAGAGGGCATAGAAGCTTTCTTT CASSQEGIEAFF
TRBJ2-1 TRBV4-1 TRBD2 . TGCGCCAGCAGCCAAGGGCGGGGGAGCTCCTACAATGAGCAGTTCTTC CASSQGRGSSYNEQFF
TRBJ2-7 TRBV13 . medium-sized TGTGCCAGCAGCTTCACCTCTGGGGCTTCCTACGAGCAGTACTTC CASSFTSGASYEQYF
TRBJ2-7 TRBV7-9 TRBD1 . TGTGCCAGCAGCCAACCGGGACAGGCCTATTCCTACGAGCAGTACTTC CASSQPGQAYSYEQYF
TRBJ2-1 TRBV6-5 TRBD1 . TGTGCCAGCAGTTTACAGGGGGCAGGGCACAATGAGCAGTTCTTC CASSLQGAGHNEQFF
TRBJ2-5 TRBV11-2 . . TGTGCCAGCAGCCACATAGCGGAGGAGCAGTACTTC CASSHIAEEQYF
TRBJ2-3 TRBV4-1 . . TGCGCCAGCAGCCAAGTTGACAGCACAGATACGCAGTATTTT CASSQVDSTDTQYF
TRBJ2-1 TRBV6-5 TRBD2 . TGTGCCAGCAGCGGAGCGGGAACGTCCTACAATGAGCAGTTCTTC CASSGAGTSYNEQFF
TRBJ2-5 TRBV5-1 . . TGCGCCAGCAGTCAGGGAACGGAGACCCAGTACTTC CASSQGTETQYF
TRBJ2-7 TRBV19 TRBD2 few TGTGCCAGTAGTAGCCCTAGCGGGAGGAGCTCCTACGAGCAGTACTTC CASSSPSGRSSYEQYF
TRBJ2-5 TRBV9 . . TGTGCCAGCAGCGGAAACCCGGGCCTAGCGAGTAAAGAGACCCAGTACTTC CASSGNPGLASKETQYF
TRBJ1-1 TRBV6-5 TRBD1 . TGTGCCAGCAGCCACGACAGGGTGAACACTGAAGCTTTCTTT CASSHDRVNTEAFF
TRBJ1-5 TRBV7-6 TRBD1 few TGTGCCAGCAGCCAGACAGGGACGCGCAATCAGCCCCAGCATTTT CASSQTGTRNQPQHF
TRBJ2-1 TRBV7-3 TRBD1 . TGTGCCAGCAGCTTAGAAGGACAGGGGTACAGTGAGCAGTTCTTC CASSLEGQGYSEQFF
TRBJ1-2 TRBV11-3 . . TGTGCCAGCAGCTTAGGGGTTCTCTATGGCTACACCTTC CASSLGVLYGYTF
TRBJ2-7 TRBV7-9 TRBD1 . TGTGCCAGCAGCTTAGAAGACAGGGGGTACGAGCAGTACTTC CASSLEDRGYEQYF
TRBJ1-2 TRBV13 . . TGTGCCAGCAGCGAAACAGGAGGGCTCAGGGATTATGGCTACACCTTC CASSETGGLRDYGYTF
TRBJ2-1 TRBV11-2 . few TGTGCCAGCAGCTTAGCTCGCATGAGTGAGCAGTTCTTC CASSLARMSEQFF
TRBJ2-7 TRBV10-2 . medium-sized TGCGCCAGCAGTGTAGACAGGTGGGGTTCCTACGAGCAGTACTTC CASSVDRWGSYEQYF
TRBJ2-3 TRBV5-1 . . TGCGCCAGCAGTCTTAACGGCCCCCCTCTCACAGATACGCAGTATTTT CASSLNGPPLTDTQYF
TRBJ2-7 TRBV6-5 . . TGTGCCAGCAGCCCATCTGCAGGGGGGGCTGCCGAGCAGTACTTC CASSPSAGGAAEQYF
TRBJ2-1 TRBV19 . . TGTGCCAGTAGTATTGTCGGGAGTGATTACAATGAGCAGTTCTTC CASSIVGSDYNEQFF
TRBJ2-7 TRBV9 TRBD2 . TGTGCCAGCAGCGTAGGACTAGCGGGGGTTAACGAGCAGTACTTC CASSVGLAGVNEQYF
TRBJ2-6 TRBV29-1 . few TGCAGCGTTGAGGGGACCTCTGGGGCCAACGTCCTGACTTTC CSVEGTSGANVLTF
TRBJ2-1 TRBV7-3 . few TGTGCCAGCAGCACCCCAGGGAACAATGAGCAGTTCTTC CASSTPGNNEQFF
TRBJ2-5 TRBV6-7 . . TGTGCCCTCACGCGAGGGGCCGGGGAGACCCAGTACTTC CALTRGAGETQYF
TRBJ2-1 TRBV19 TRBD2 few TGTGCCAGTAACTTAGCGGGGGGCCCCTCCTACAATGAGCAGTTCTTC CASNLAGGPSYNEQFF
TRBJ2-7 TRBV11-1 . . TGTGCCAGCAGCTTAGATGCAGGGGCCTACGAGCAGTACTTC CASSLDAGAYEQYF
TRBJ2-7 TRBV7-6 . . TGTGCCAGCAGCTTGTTCGCGGGAAGCTCCTACGAGCAGTACTTC CASSLFAGSSYEQYF
TRBJ1-4 TRBV15 . few TGTGCCACCAGCGGCCGACGCGCAGGAATTAATGAAAAACTGTTTTTT CATSGRRAGINEKLFF